Here is one TCR beta chain with its context. Its antigen is unidentified. The source of the sample is a study of T cell responses to AZD1222 COVID-19 vaccine. Method: immunoSEQ multiplex PCR; TCRdb's copy keeps in-frame clones and lacks some. The sample consists of approximately 89,000 clones, around nine tenths of them appearing once. Second-dose recipients at about 4 or about 12 weeks were treated as one pooled group. Germline loops: CDR1 SGHKS, CDR2 YYEKEE (reference sequence). The V and J ends lost 4 bases and 0 bases respectively, with 17 bases between them. The CDR3 covers 18 residues. Study-wide points: CD4 TCRs covered the whole spike, strongest at regions 160-218 and 743-854. Sampled repertoires all dated from after the peak T cell response. Females made up more of the donors, who were largely white British, and clonal diversity may have come out too low.

The clonotype was recovered from an adult who received the AZD1222 COVID-19 vaccine. The chain is built from TRBV5-5 and TRBJ2-6, with D maybe TRBD1 (6 bases). Sequencing was performed on peripheral blood, taken 28 days after the second AZD1222 dose. The CDR3 spells CASSGMSTGLSGANVLTF. CDR3 DNA: TGTGCCAGCAGCGGGATGTCGACAGGACTCTCTGGGGCCAACGTCCTGACTTTC.